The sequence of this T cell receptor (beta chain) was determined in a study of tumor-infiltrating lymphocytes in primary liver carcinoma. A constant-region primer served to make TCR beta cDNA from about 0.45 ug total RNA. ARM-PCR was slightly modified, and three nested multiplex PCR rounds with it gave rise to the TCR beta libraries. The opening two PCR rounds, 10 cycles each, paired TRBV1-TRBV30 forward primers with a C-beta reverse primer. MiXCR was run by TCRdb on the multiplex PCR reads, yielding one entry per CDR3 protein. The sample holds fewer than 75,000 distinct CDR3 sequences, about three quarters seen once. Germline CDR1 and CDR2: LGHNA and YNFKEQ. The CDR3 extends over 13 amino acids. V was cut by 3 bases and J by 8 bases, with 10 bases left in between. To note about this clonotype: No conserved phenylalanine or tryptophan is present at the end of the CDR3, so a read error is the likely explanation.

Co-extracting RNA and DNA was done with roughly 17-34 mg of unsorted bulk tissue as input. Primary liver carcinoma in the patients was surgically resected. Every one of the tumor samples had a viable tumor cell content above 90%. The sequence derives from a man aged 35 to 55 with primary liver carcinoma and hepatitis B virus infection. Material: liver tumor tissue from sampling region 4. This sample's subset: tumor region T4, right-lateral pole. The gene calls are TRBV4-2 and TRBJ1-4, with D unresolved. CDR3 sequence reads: CASSQPHREKLFS. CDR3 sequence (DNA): TGTGCCAGCAGCCAGCCCCACCGCGAAAAACTGTTTTCT.